Below are 23 T cell receptor beta chains sequenced from a single sample in a study of CD8+CD57+ T cells in acquired aplastic anemia (dated by TCRdb to about 2018). Expansion of CD8+CD57+ cells had been shown by flow cytometry in the patients chosen for sequencing. Sequenced on an Illumina HiSeq 2000. TCR beta VDJ combination and CDR3 sequence profiling used genomic DNA as the template. The raw public data were reprocessed by TCRdb itself: fastp quality trimming at Q25, MiXCR clonotype calling, in-frame beta chains only. Each entry is one CDR3 protein sequence, shown with its most common DNA and genes. Here the sample has 250,000 to 350,000 distinct CDR3 sequences; under 60% occur a single time. Clones ranked in the top ten supply 1% to 1.5% of the sample. The sample comprised sorted CD4+, CD8+, or CD8+CD57+ T cells (not recorded which) from PBMCs. All receptors come from a human donor with aplastic anemia.

The V and J genes are TRBV5-1 and TRBJ2-3, with TRBD2 identical over 12 bases. In germline, CDR1 is SGHRS, CDR2 YFSETQ. CDR3 size: 16 residues. The V segment lost 0 bases and the J segment 5 bases; nucleotides outside the gene matches: 4. CDR3 DNA: TGCGCCAGCAGCTTGGCCTCGGGACTAGCGGGAGATACGCAGTATTTT. Amino acid sequence: CASSLASGLAGDTQYF.

This clonotype was seen at least ten times. The gene calls are TRBV6-5 and TRBJ1-2, with TRBD1 identical over 7 bases. Germline CDR1 MNHEY, CDR2 SVGAGI. The CDR3 is 14 amino acids. V lost 0 bases and J lost 7; bases outside the gene matches: 5. DNA of the CDR3: TGTGCCAGCAGTTACTCTACGACAGGGTTTGGCTACACCTTC. This sequence encodes CASSYSTTGFGYTF.

The CDR3 loop is CASREGANVLTF. The DNA of the CDR3 is TGTGCCAGCAGAGAAGGAGCCAACGTCCTGACTTTC. The J gene is TRBJ2-6, the V gene TRBV25-1; D is undetermined. The CDR3 runs to 12 residues. V shed 6 bases and J shed 7 bases, with 7 bases lying between them. The germline V gene encodes CDR1 MGHDK and CDR2 SYGVNS.

The rearrangement uses TRBV30 and TRBJ2-3, with 10 bases aligning to TRBD1. The ends lost 7 bases at V and 4 bases at J; junction bases unmatched: 5. This CDR3 contains 13 residues. CDR1 and CDR2 (germline): GTSNPN, SVGIG (reference sequence). CDR3 DNA sequence: TGTGCCTCTGACAGGGGGCGAGCAGATACGCAGTATTTT. This sequence encodes CASDRGRADTQYF.

This clonotype occurred once. In nucleotides, the CDR3 is TGCGCCAGCAGCCAAGAAGAGGGGGCCTCTGAAGCTTTCTTT. This sequence encodes CASSQEEGASEAFF. This chain connects TRBV4-1 to TRBJ1-1; 7 nucleotides line up with TRBD1. The CDR3 runs 14 residues. Trimming at V came to 0 bases and at J to 6 bases, leaving 4 bases not matched to a gene. CDR1 is MGHRA and CDR2 is YSYEKL in the germline V gene.

This clonotype has a count of ten or more. This chain joins TRBV15 and TRBJ2-4, with D possibly TRBD2 on 7 matching bases. Trimming cost V 5 bases and J 7 bases, with 15 bases left between them. Germline V CDR1 and CDR2: LNHNV, YYDKDF (reference sequence). This CDR3 region has 14 residues. Here the CDR3 DNA reads TGTGCCACCAGCCAAGGGGGGGGCCCCAACATTCAGTACTTC. Its protein is CATSQGGGPNIQYF.

With respect to this clonotype: Germline is not matched at one junction end, which may reflect a read error. In DNA form, the CDR3 reads TGTTCCAGCAGCTTAAGTGGGGGCACAGGGGCAAACGTCCTGACTTTC. It codes for CSSSLSGGTGANVLTF. The V and J genes are TRBV7-3 and TRBJ2-6; TRBD1 aligns across 7 bases. Germline values: CDR1 SGHTA, CDR2 FQGTGA. The CDR3 loop spans 16 amino acids.

The chain carries TRBV2 and TRBJ1-4; D gene ambiguous. The ends were cut back, 7 bases at V and 1 base at J, with 10 bases in the middle. Germline V gene data show CDR1 as SNHLY and CDR2 as FYNNEI. This CDR3 is built from 14 residues. DNA for the CDR3: TGTGCCAGCACCTCGTTCCTAACTAATGAAAAACTGTTTTTT. This codes for CASTSFLTNEKLFF.

This clonotype appeared many times. The CDR3 sequence: CASSADRVMNTEAFF. CDR3 nucleotide sequence: TGTGCCAGCAGTGCAGACAGGGTCATGAACACTGAAGCTTTCTTT. The J gene is TRBJ1-1, the V gene TRBV2, with 7 bases matching TRBD1. V was pared by 4 bases and J by 0 bases, with 5 bases of the junction left unmatched. Germline values: CDR1 SNHLY, CDR2 FYNNEI. The CDR3 covers 15 residues.

The V and J genes are TRBV29-1 and TRBJ1-1; D gene uncertain. CDR3 size: 13 residues. From germline, CDR1 is SQVTM and CDR2 ANQGSEA. The V gene lost 7 bases and the J gene lost 0 bases, with 12 bases spanning the gap. For the CDR3, the DNA is TGCAGCGCTGCGCGGGATATGAACACTGAAGCTTTCTTT. Amino acid sequence: CSAARDMNTEAFF.

V and J are TRBV24-1 and TRBJ2-3, with TRBD2 identical over 16 bases. The germline V gene encodes CDR1 KGHDR and CDR2 SFDVKD. The ends lost 6 bases at V and 6 bases at J; junction bases unmatched: 11. There are 18 residues in the CDR3. For the CDR3, the DNA is TGTGCCACCAGTCTCGGGACTAGCGGGGGGGGGATCACGGATACGCAGTATTTT. It codes for CATSLGTSGGGITDTQYF.

This chain uses TRBV9 with TRBJ1-3; D is undetermined. Trimming pared 0 bases from V and 0 bases from J, leaving 7 bases between. This CDR3 is 15 amino acids long. CDR1 SGDLS and CDR2 YYNGEE come from the germline V gene. CDR3 in DNA: TGTGCCAGCAGCGTAGAGCGGTACTCTGGAAACACCATATATTTT. Translating gives CASSVERYSGNTIYF.

About this clonotype itself: A read error may produce the germline difference seen at one junction end. V and J are TRBV7-3 and TRBJ2-2, with 7 bases identical to TRBD2. The CDR3 covers 14 residues. Germline lookup yields CDR1 SGHTA and CDR2 FQGTGA. CDR3 coding DNA: TGTGCCGGCACGCGCGCGGGAGTTGACGGGGAGCTGCTTTTT. Protein sequence: CAGTRAGVDGELLF.

This chain links TRBV14 with TRBJ1-2; 8 nucleotides match TRBD1. The CDR3 runs 15 residues. Germline lookup yields CDR1 SGHDN and CDR2 FVKESK. The trim removed 0 bases at V and 7 bases at J, leaving 7 bases unmatched. This CDR3 is CASSQDRQGISGYTF. Written as DNA, the CDR3 is TGTGCCAGCAGCCAAGATCGACAGGGGATAAGTGGCTACACCTTC.

This clonotype was seen at least ten times. This chain connects TRBV5-5 to TRBJ1-5; D possibly corresponds to TRBD1 (5 bases). Trimming stripped 3 bases from V and 0 bases from J, with 7 bases between. The germline V gene has CDR1 SGHKS and CDR2 YYEKEE (reference sequence). The CDR3 contains 14 residues. The CDR3: CASSSGFSNQPQHF. CDR3 nucleotide sequence: TGTGCCAGCAGCTCAGGGTTTAGCAATCAGCCCCAGCATTTT.

The rearrangement joins TRBV7-9 to TRBJ1-4; 7 bases agree with TRBD1. The CDR3 is made up of 15 amino acids. Germline trimming cut 5 bases from V and 6 bases from J; bases unmatched to any gene: 9. The germline gives CDR1 SEHNR, CDR2 FQNEAQ (reference sequence). CDR3 in DNA: TGTGCCAGCAGCCCGAAGGGGGCTTGGGATGAAAAACTGTTTTTT. It encodes CASSPKGAWDEKLFF.

The chain carries TRBV7-7 and TRBJ2-7; TRBD2 might be the D (6 bases). Germline CDR1 and CDR2: SSHAT and FNYEAQ (reference sequence). V was pared by 0 bases and J by 3 bases, with 9 bases between. The CDR3 sequence is 14 residues long. CDR3: CASSLAGRNYEQYF. CDR3 in DNA: TGTGCCAGCAGCTTAGCAGGGAGGAACTACGAGCAGTACTTC.

This clonotype was seen a handful of times. This rearrangement joins TRBV24-1 to TRBJ1-5; 7 nucleotides agree with TRBD1. CDR3 size: 15 residues. Per the germline V gene, CDR1 is KGHDR and CDR2 is SFDVKD. V was clipped by 3 bases and J by 3 bases; unmatched bases: 4. Written as DNA, the CDR3 is TGTGCCACCAGTGATCGGGACAGTTCCAATCAGCCCCAGCATTTT. Translation: CATSDRDSSNQPQHF.

The sample holds many counts of this clonotype. V is TRBV6-4 and J is TRBJ1-1; D ambiguous. Trimming took off 3 bases at V and 1 base at J, with 6 bases between the two ends. The V gene's germline CDR1 is MRHNA and CDR2 SNTAGT. The CDR3 totals 13 residues. The DNA of the CDR3 is TGTGCCAGCAGTGAACGATCGAACACTGAAGCTTTCTTT. Protein sequence: CASSERSNTEAFF.

This clonotype was seen repeatedly, ten times or more. The chain combines TRBV5-1 with TRBJ2-7; D remains unclear. V was pared by 6 bases and J by 0 bases, with 4 bases between. The length of the CDR3 is 11 residues. CDR1 is SGHRS and CDR2 is YFSETQ in the germline V gene. The CDR3 bases are TGCGCCAGCAAGGACTCCTACGAGCAGTACTTC. Translated: CASKDSYEQYF.

The chain employs TRBV7-2 and TRBJ2-2; 8 bases match TRBD2. This CDR3 contains 16 residues. CDR1 and CDR2 from the germline V gene are SGHTA and FQGNSA. V shed 1 base, J shed 3 bases, and the junction held 4 bases outside the gene matches. CDR3 sequence reads: CASSLDSGRYTGELFF. CDR3 nucleotides: TGTGCCAGCAGCTTAGACAGCGGGAGATACACCGGGGAGCTGTTTTTT. The variable domain in full, completed from reference TRBV7-2 and TRBJ2-2, reads GAGVSQSPSNKVTEKGKDVELRCDPISGHTALYWYRQSLGQGLEFLIYFQGNSAPDKSGLPSDRFSAERTGGSVSTLTIQRTQQEDSAVYLCASSLDSGRYTGELFFGEGSRLTVL.

On this clonotype itself: This could be a read error, since a much larger clone is one nucleotide away. The CDR3 coding sequence is TGTGCCGGCAGCCAAGATACGGGGCCCTACAATGAGCAGTTCTTC. It codes for CAGSQDTGPYNEQFF. The rearrangement joins TRBV3-1 to TRBJ2-1, with D possibly called TRBD1 or TRBD2 (5 bases each). Germline loops: CDR1 LGHDT, CDR2 YNNKEL (reference sequence). The CDR3 length is 15 residues.

The count of this clonotype is one. The chain has TRBV7-9 and TRBJ2-2; unclear D gene. Germline-derived CDR1 and CDR2 are SEHNR and FQNEAQ (reference sequence). The V end was cut by 4 bases, the J end by 0 bases, with 12 bases between. The CDR3 covers 16 residues. The CDR3 nucleotides read TGTGCCAGCAGCTCCCCCAATTTACCGAACACCGGGGAGCTGTTTTTT. It translates to CASSSPNLPNTGELFF.